Presented here are 5 T cell receptor beta chains from one specimen sequenced in a study of blood T cell repertoires in COVID-19. Method: immunoSEQ multiplex PCR; TCRdb's copy keeps in-frame clones and lacks some. The sample contains 200,000 to 250,000 clones, nearly 90% of which appear only once. The sample taken for sequencing was peripheral blood. These receptors all come from a woman between 18 and 30 years old who had recovered from COVID-19.

The V gene is TRBV9, the J gene TRBJ1-2; 7 bases fit TRBD1. Germline V lookup: CDR1 SGDLS, CDR2 YYNGEE. CDR3 length: 13 amino acids. With V trimmed by 3 bases and J by 4 bases, 3 bases remained unmatched. The CDR3 sequence: CASSAGGSYGYTF. For the CDR3, the DNA is TGTGCCAGCAGCGCAGGGGGTTCCTATGGCTACACCTTC. The full variable domain, completed using reference TRBV9 and TRBJ1-2, is DSGVTQTPKHLITATGQRVTLRCSPRSGDLSVYWYQQSLDQGLQFLIQYYNGEERAKGNILERFSAQQFPDLHSELNLSSLELGDSALYFCASSAGGSYGYTFGSGTRLTVV.

As concerns this clone: This may stem from a read error, because a much larger clone lies one nucleotide away. This chain connects TRBV3-1 (or the pseudogene TRBV3-2) to TRBJ2-3; tentative D call: TRBD1 (6 bases). V was shortened by 6 bases and J by 1 base, with 8 bases between the two germline ends. The CDR3 runs to 13 residues. From germline, CDR1 is LGHDT and CDR2 YNNKEL (reference sequence). The CDR3 reads CASSRQGTDTQYF. The CDR3 DNA follows: TGTGCCAGCAGTCGACAGGGCACAGATACGCAGTATTTT.

The chain links TRBV5-1 to TRBJ2-1; D gene ambiguous. The CDR3 contains 15 residues. Trimming took 4 bases from V and 7 from J, leaving 18 bases between them. Per the germline V gene, CDR1 is SGHRS and CDR2 is YFSETQ. CDR3 DNA: TGCGCCAGCAGCCCCCAGGTCATCTTTGGAAATGAGCAGTTCTTC. It yields the protein CASSPQVIFGNEQFF. The entire variable domain, with the rest obtained from reference TRBV5-1 and TRBJ2-1, is as follows: KAGVTQTPRYLIKTRGQQVTLSCSPISGHRSVSWYQQTPGQGLQFLFEYFSETQRNKGNFPGRFSGRQFSNSRSEMNVSTLELGDSALYLCASSPQVIFGNEQFFGPGTRLTVL.

The chain recombines TRBV6-2 or TRBV6-3 with TRBJ2-1; 9 nucleotides agree with TRBD2. CDR1 MNHEY and CDR2 SVGEGT come from the germline V gene. The V and J ends lost 2 bases and 7 bases, in that order; junction bases with no gene match: 6. The CDR3 covers 15 residues. CDR3: CASSYIGGRGNEQFF. CDR3 DNA sequence: TGTGCCAGCAGTTACATTGGCGGGAGGGGGAATGAGCAGTTCTTC.

The chain employs TRBV7-6 and TRBJ1-4, with D unclear. The CDR3 is 15 residues long. Trimming removed 1 base at V and 13 bases at J, with 19 bases between. CDR1 is SGHVS and CDR2 is FNYEAQ in the germline V gene. The CDR3 DNA reads TGTGCCAGCAGCTTAGGAGTGAGCCCTGAGGCTGGACTGTTTTTT. Amino acid sequence: CASSLGVSPEAGLFF.